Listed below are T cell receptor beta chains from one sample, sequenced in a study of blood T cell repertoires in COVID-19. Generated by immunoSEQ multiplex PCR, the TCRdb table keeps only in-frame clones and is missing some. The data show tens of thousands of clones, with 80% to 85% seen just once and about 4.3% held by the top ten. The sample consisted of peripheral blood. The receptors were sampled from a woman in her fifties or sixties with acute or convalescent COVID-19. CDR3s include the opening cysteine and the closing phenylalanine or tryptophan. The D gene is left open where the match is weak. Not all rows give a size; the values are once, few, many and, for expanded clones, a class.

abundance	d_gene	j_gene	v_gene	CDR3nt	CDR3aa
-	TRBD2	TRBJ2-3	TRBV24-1	TGTGCCACCAGTGAGGGAGGACTAGCGGGGGGGCTGGATACGCAGTATTTT	CATSEGGLAGGLDTQYF
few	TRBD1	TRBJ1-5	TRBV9	TGTGCCAGCAGCGCGACAGGGGGCAGCAATCAGCCCCAGCATTTT	CASSATGGSNQPQHF
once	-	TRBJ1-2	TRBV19	TGTGCCAGTAGTAAAGGGGCCAGGGGCTACTATGGCTACACCTTC	CASSKGARGYYGYTF
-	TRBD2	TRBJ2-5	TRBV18	TGTGCCAGCTCACACCGGGACGGGGGGGAGACCCAGTACTTC	CASSHRDGGETQYF
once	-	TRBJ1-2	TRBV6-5	TGTGCCAGCAGTTACTCACCGTCGGTAGGCTACACCTTC	CASSYSPSVGYTF
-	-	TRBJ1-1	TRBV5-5	TGTGCCAGCAGCTTGGTCAGGGGATCGGCCAACACTGAAGCTTTCTTT	CASSLVRGSANTEAFF
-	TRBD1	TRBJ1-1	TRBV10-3	TGTGCCATCAGTGGGCTGGACAGGGGGCCCACTGAAGCTTTCTTT	CAISGLDRGPTEAFF
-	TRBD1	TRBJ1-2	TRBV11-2	TGTGCCAGCAGCTTAGCGGCAGGGGGGATCTATGGCTACACCTTC	CASSLAAGGIYGYTF
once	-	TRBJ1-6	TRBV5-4	TGTGCCAGCAGCTTGGAACTGAGAGATTCACCCCTCCACTTT	CASSLELRDSPLHF
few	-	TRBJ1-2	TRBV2	TGTGCCAGCAGATCTCAGGGGAAGGATGGCTACACCTTC	CASRSQGKDGYTF
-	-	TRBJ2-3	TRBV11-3	TGTGCCAGCAGCTTTAGGGGTCCCACAGATACGCAGTATTTT	CASSFRGPTDTQYF
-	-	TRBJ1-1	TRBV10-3	TGTGCCATCAGTGCCTCCAGGGAGAACACTGAAGCTTTCTTT	CAISASRENTEAFF
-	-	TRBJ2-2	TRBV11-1	TGTGCCAGCAGCTTAGCCCGGGGGAGGTTTGCCGGGGAGCTGTTTTTT	CASSLARGRFAGELFF
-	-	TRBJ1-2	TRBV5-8	TGTGCCAGCAGCCCTAGCCTGACAAGGTTTTATGGCTACACCTTC	CASSPSLTRFYGYTF
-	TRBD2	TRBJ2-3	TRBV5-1	TGCGCCAGCAGCTTGGTGCCGGGACTAGCCACAGATACGCAGTATTTT	CASSLVPGLATDTQYF
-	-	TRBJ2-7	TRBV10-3	TGTGCCATCAGTGAGTCGACTCCGGGCGAGCAGTACTTC	CAISESTPGEQYF
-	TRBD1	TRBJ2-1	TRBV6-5	TGTGCCAGCAGCCTCAGACAGGGTCAGGGCAATGAGCAGTTCTTC	CASSLRQGQGNEQFF
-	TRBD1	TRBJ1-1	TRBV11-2	TGTGCCAGCTCTCAGGGGGACACTGAAGCTTTCTTT	CASSQGDTEAFF
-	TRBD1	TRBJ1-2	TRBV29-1	TGCAGCGTTGGGTTGGGACAGGGGAACTATGGCTACACCTTC	CSVGLGQGNYGYTF
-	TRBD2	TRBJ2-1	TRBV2	TGTGCCAGTCTCTACGGGGGGGCCGACGATGAGCAGTTCTTC	CASLYGGADDEQFF
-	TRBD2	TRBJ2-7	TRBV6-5	TGTGCCAGCAAACTAGCGGGCTCCTACGAGCAGTACTTC	CASKLAGSYEQYF
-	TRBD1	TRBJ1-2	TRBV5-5	TGTGCCAGCAGTTCCGGGACAGTTAACTATGGCTACACCTTC	CASSSGTVNYGYTF
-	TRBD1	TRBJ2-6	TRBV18	TGTGCCAGCTCACCAATGGGACAGATGCGCTCTGGGGCCAACGTCCTGACTTTC	CASSPMGQMRSGANVLTF
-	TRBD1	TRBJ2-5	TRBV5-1	TGCGCCAGCAGCGAGGGGACAGGGGGAGGAGAGACCCAGTACTTC	CASSEGTGGGETQYF
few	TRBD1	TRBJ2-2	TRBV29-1	TGCAGCGCGGCTGGGACAGGGAAGAGCACCGGGGAGCTGTTTTTT	CSAAGTGKSTGELFF
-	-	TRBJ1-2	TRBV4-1	TGCGCCAGCAGCCAAGAGTCCAGAAATAACTATGGCTACACCTTC	CASSQESRNNYGYTF
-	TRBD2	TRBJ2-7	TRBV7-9	TGTGCCAGCAGCTTAGCGCGGACTAGCGGGGGAACCTACGAGCAGTACTTC	CASSLARTSGGTYEQYF
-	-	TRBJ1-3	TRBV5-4	TGTGCCAGCAGCTTGGCCCCCGGACAACCTGGAAACACCATATATTTT	CASSLAPGQPGNTIYF
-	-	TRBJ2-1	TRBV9	TGTGCCAGCAGCCCCAGGAGTCTGGCGGGTGAGCAGTTCTTC	CASSPRSLAGEQFF
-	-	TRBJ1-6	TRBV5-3	TGTGCCAGAAGCTTGGCCGTAAATTCACCCCTCCACTTT	CARSLAVNSPLHF
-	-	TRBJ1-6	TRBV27	TGTGCCAGCAGGACTCATTCTCTCCACTTT	CASRTHSLHF
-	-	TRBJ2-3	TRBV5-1	TGCGCCAGCAGGGGTAGCCTAGGAGGCACAGATACGCAGTATTTT	CASRGSLGGTDTQYF
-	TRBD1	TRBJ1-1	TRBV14	TGTGCCAGCAGCCAAGTTTTCCCCCGACAGGGACTTGAAGCTTTCTTT	CASSQVFPRQGLEAFF